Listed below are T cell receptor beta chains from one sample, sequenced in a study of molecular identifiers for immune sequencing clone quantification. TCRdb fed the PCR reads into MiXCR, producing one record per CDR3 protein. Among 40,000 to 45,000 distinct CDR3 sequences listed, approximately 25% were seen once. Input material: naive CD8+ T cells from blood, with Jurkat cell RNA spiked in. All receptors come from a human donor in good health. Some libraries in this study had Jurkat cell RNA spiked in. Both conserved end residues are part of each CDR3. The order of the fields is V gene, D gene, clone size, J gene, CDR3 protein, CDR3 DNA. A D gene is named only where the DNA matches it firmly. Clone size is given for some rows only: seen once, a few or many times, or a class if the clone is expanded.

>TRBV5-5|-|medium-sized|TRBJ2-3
CASIASQGFTDTQYF
TGTGCCAGCATAGCCTCGCAGGGCTTCACAGATACGCAGTATTTT
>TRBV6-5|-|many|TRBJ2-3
CASSSRVSDTQYF
TGTGCCAGCAGCTCGAGGGTATCAGATACGCAGTATTTT
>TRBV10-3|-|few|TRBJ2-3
CAISESTDTQYF
TGTGCCATCAGTGAGTCTACAGATACGCAGTATTTT
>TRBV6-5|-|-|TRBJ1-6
CASSYSMGVGYSPLHF
TGTGCCAGCAGTTACTCGATGGGAGTAGGTTATTCACCCCTCCACTTT
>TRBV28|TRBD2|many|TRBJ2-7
CASSLRSGVYEQYF
TGTGCCAGCAGTTTACGTAGCGGGGTCTACGAGCAGTACTTC
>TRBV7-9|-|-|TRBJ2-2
CASSISLPAGTGELFF
TGTGCCAGCAGCATAAGCCTCCCCGCCGGCACCGGGGAGCTGTTTTTT
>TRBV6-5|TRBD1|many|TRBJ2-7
CASSYFQGVGYEQYF
TGTGCCAGCAGTTATTTCCAGGGGGTGGGTTACGAGCAGTACTTC
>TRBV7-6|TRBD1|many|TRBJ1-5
CASSLFDRDSNQPQHF
TGTGCCAGCAGCCTCTTCGACAGGGATAGCAATCAGCCCCAGCATTTT
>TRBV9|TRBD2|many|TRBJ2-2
CASSVGPGTSGAIRYTGELFF
TGTGCCAGCAGCGTAGGCCCCGGGACTAGCGGGGCAATAAGATACACCGGGGAGCTGTTTTTT
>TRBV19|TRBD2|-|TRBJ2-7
CASSMVLAGTYEQYF
TGTGCCAGTAGTATGGTGCTAGCGGGAACCTACGAGCAGTACTTC
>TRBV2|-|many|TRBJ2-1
CASSEGVGYEQFF
TGTGCCAGCAGTGAAGGAGTTGGCTATGAGCAGTTCTTC
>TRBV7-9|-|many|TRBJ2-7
CASSLGGWGYEQYF
TGTGCCAGCAGCTTAGGGGGCTGGGGCTACGAGCAGTACTTC
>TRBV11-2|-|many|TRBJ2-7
CASSLEYGSYEQYF
TGTGCCAGCAGCTTAGAGTACGGATCCTACGAGCAGTACTTC
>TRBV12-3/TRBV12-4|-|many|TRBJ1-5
CASSLGQRNQPQHF
TGTGCCAGCAGTTTGGGGCAACGCAATCAGCCCCAGCATTTT
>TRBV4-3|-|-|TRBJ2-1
CASSQDNARAKFGEQFF
TGCGCCAGCAGCCAAGATAACGCGAGGGCCAAGTTTGGTGAGCAGTTCTTC
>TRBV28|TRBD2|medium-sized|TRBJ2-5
CASSLAGVAQETQYF
TGTGCCAGCAGTTTAGCGGGAGTCGCCCAAGAGACCCAGTACTTC
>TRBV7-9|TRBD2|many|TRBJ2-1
CASSLRLAGGLNEQFF
TGTGCCAGCAGCCTACGACTAGCGGGAGGGCTCAATGAGCAGTTCTTC
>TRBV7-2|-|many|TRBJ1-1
CASSLGMGSEAFF
TGTGCCAGCAGCTTAGGTATGGGCTCTGAAGCTTTCTTT
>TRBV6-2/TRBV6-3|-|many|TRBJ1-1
CASSYKVINTEAFF
TGTGCCAGCAGTTACAAGGTCATCAACACTGAAGCTTTCTTT
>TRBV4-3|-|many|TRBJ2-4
CASSQDRQTRAKNIQYF
TGCGCCAGCAGCCAAGATAGGCAAACCAGAGCCAAAAACATTCAGTACTTC
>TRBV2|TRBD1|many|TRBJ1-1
CASSLDRKNTEAFF
TGTGCCAGCAGTTTGGACAGGAAGAACACTGAAGCTTTCTTT
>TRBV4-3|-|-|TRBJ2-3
CASRQSPGQISTATQYF
TGCGCCAGCAGGCAAAGCCCAGGACAAATCAGCACAGCTACGCAGTATTTT
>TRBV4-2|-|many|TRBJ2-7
CASSQDVGTGTYEQYF
TGTGCCAGCAGCCAAGATGTTGGGACGGGGACCTACGAGCAGTACTTC
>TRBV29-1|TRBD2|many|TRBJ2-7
CSVELGTTYEQYF
TGCAGCGTTGAACTCGGGACTACCTACGAGCAGTACTTC
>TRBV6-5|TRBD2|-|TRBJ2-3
CASSPGLAGGTSADTQYF
TGTGCCAGCAGCCCCGGACTAGCGGGAGGGACTAGCGCAGATACGCAGTATTTT
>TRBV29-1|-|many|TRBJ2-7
CSATRTNNPYEQYF
TGCAGTGCCACGAGGACGAATAACCCCTACGAGCAGTACTTC
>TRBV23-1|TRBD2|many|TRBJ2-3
CASSPEAGGTTDTQYF
TGCGCCAGCAGTCCCGAAGCGGGGGGAACCACAGATACGCAGTATTTT
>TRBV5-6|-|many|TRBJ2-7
CASSPRQAWTYEQYF
TGTGCCAGCAGCCCGCGGCAGGCCTGGACGTACGAGCAGTACTTC
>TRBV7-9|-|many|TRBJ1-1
CASSLGGGTEAFF
TGTGCCAGCAGCTTAGGGGGGGGGACTGAAGCTTTCTTT
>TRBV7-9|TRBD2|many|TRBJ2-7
CASSGTSGYEQYF
TGTGCCAGCAGCGGGACTAGCGGTTACGAGCAGTACTTC
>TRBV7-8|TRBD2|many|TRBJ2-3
CASSLQGRAGGLDTQYF
TGTGCCAGCAGCTTACAGGGGAGAGCGGGGGGTCTGGATACGCAGTATTTT
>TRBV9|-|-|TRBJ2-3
CASSAGDFESTDTQYF
TGTGCCAGCAGCGCCGGGGACTTCGAAAGCACAGATACGCAGTATTTT
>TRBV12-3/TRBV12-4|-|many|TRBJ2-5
CASSLEGSAQGRETQYF
TGTGCCAGCAGTTTAGAGGGTTCCGCGCAGGGGCGGGAGACCCAGTACTTC
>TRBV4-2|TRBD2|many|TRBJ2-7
CASSQDRTGGGEQYF
TGTGCCAGCAGCCAAGATCGAACGGGAGGAGGCGAGCAGTACTTC
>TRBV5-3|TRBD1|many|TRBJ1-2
CASSGTGGDSDYTF
TGTGCCAGCTCTGGGACAGGGGGCGACTCCGACTACACCTTC
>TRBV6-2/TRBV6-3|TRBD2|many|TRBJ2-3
CASSYPSSGGSRDF
TGTGCCAGCAGTTACCCGTCTAGCGGGGGGTCCAGGGATTTT
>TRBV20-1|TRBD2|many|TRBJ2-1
CSARGTSGSYNEQFF
TGCAGTGCTAGAGGGACTAGCGGTTCCTACAATGAGCAGTTCTTC
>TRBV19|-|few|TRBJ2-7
CASSILGGPVYEQYF
TGTGCCAGTAGTATTCTTGGTGGTCCGGTCTACGAGCAGTACTTC
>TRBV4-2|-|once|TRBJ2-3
CARRQGGATPYF
TGTGCCCGCCGCCAAGGCGGCGCTACGCCGTATTTT
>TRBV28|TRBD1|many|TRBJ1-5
CASKTGVRQPQHF
TGTGCCAGCAAGACAGGGGTGAGGCAGCCCCAGCATTTT
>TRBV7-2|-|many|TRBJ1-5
CASSLGGYSNQPQHF
TGTGCCAGCAGCTTAGGCGGATATAGCAATCAGCCCCAGCATTTT